This T cell receptor beta chain was sequenced in a study of OX40 agonist ivuxolimab in advanced cancers. Looking at the study overall: An agonistic human IgG2 monoclonal antibody against OX40 (CD134) was given. Study conclusions and caveats: Part of the nonresponder group also had normalized T-cell clonal expansion that was low. Expansion of clones was among the lowest in partial responders at 0.1-3.0 mg/kg.

The CDR3 is made up of 15 amino acids. The germline gives CDR1 SGHRS, CDR2 YFSETQ. The V end was cut by 0 bases, the J end by 1 base, with 10 bases between. Profiled with immunoSEQ multiplex PCR; TCRdb holds only in-frame clones, not every one. Of around 62,000 clones in the sample, around 82% were seen once. With regard to this clone: Its antigen is not identified.

Cycle 7 day 1, cycle 4 day 1, and baseline were the timepoints at which blood was sampled. The sequence derives from an adult with an advanced solid tumor such as melanoma, head and neck, liver or kidney cancer. This chain connects TRBV5-1 to TRBJ1-2, with unresolved D. The material was CD4+ or CD8+ T cells sorted from blood, obtained in a trial of the OX40 agonist ivuxolimab. The CDR3 coding sequence is TGCGCCAGCAGCTTGGTGGCAGCCTTTAACTATGGCTACACCTTC. It specifies CASSLVAAFNYGYTF.